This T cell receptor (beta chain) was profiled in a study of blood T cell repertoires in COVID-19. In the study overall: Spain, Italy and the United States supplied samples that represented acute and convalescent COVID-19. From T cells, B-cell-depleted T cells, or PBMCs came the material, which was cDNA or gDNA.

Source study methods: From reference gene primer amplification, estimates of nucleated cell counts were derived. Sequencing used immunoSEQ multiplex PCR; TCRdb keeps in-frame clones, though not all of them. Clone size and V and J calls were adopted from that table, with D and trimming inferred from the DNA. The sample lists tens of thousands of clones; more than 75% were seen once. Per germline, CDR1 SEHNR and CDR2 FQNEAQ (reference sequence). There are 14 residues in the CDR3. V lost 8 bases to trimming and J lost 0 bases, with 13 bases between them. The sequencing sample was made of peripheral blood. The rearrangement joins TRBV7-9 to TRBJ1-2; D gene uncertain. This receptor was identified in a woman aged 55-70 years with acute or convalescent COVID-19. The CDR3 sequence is CASDGGLSNYGYTF. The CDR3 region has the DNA TGTGCCAGCGATGGTGGGCTATCTAACTATGGCTACACCTTC.